Sequencing of this TCR beta chain was carried out in a study of cytomegalovirus exposure and HLA in healthy donors. A word on this clone: The antigen is undetermined.

13 Jbeta primers and 60 Vbeta primers were used for the PCR. Sequencing was performed with immunoSEQ multiplex PCR; in TCRdb, only in-frame clones are kept and a portion is missing. Of roughly 110,000 clones in the sample, around three quarters were seen once. The V segment lost 8 bases and the J segment 0 bases; nucleotides outside the gene matches: 2. This CDR3 is built from 13 residues. The germline CDR1 and CDR2 sequences are MDHEN and SYDVKM. Findings and caveats of the study: Because they were indistinguishable, some V segments, including TRBV6-2 and TRBV6-3, were excluded. A further, later analysis showed that HLA-associated TCR beta chains (compared with equally common others) were more clonally expanded.

Sample: PBMCs. This rearrangement joins TRBV28 to TRBJ2-5; 8 bases fit TRBD1. The TCR sequence derives from a woman aged 45-65 years in good health and CMV-seropositive. The CDR3 loop is CASGQGDQETQYF. As DNA, the CDR3 is TGTGCCAGCGGACAGGGCGACCAAGAGACCCAGTACTTC.